The entry that follows covers one T cell receptor (beta chain) sequence. The sample belongs to a study of blood T cell repertoires in COVID-19. Looked up from germline, CDR1 is MDHEN and CDR2 is SYDVKM. With 6 bases clipped from V and 3 bases from J, the junction kept 4 bases outside the gene matches. CDR3 length equals 13 residues. All exposed participants met a person with COVID-19 within 2 weeks before entering the study. Per the original data handling: Reference gene primer amplification gave nucleated cell count estimates. Produced via immunoSEQ multiplex PCR; TCRdb's table is partial and in-frame only. V and J calls and clone size come straight from that table; D and trimming were deduced from the DNA. The table records about 300,000 clones, around nine tenths of them present only once.

Sequenced input: PBMCs or T cells enriched from blood (not recorded which). The gene calls are TRBV28 and TRBJ1-2; 7 nucleotides line up with TRBD1. The source is a woman aged 45 to 65 who had been exposed to COVID-19. This CDR3 is CASSGQVYYGYTF. CDR3 nucleotides: TGTGCCAGCAGCGGACAGGTCTACTATGGCTACACCTTC.